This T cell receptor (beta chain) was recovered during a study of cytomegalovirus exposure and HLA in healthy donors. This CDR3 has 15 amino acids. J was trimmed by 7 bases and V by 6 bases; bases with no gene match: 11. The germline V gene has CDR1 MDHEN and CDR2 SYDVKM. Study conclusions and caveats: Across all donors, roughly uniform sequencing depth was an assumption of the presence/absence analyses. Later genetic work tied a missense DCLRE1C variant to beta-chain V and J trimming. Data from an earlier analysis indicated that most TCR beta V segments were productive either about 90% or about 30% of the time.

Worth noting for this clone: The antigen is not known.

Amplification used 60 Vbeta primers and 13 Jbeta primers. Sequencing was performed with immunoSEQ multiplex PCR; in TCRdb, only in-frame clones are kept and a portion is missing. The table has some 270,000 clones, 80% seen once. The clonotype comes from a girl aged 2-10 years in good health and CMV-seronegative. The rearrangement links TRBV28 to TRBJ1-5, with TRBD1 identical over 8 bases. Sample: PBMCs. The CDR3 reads CASSTIDRGGQPQHF. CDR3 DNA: TGTGCCAGCAGCACAATCGACAGGGGAGGGCAGCCCCAGCATTTT. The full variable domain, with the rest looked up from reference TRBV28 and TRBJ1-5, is DVKVTQSSRYLVKRTGEKVFLECVQDMDHENMFWYRQDPGLGLRLIYFSYDVKMKEKGDIPEGYSVSREKKERFSLILESASTNQTSMYLCASSTIDRGGQPQHFGDGTRLSIL.